This entry features one TCR beta chain sequence. The antigen is not known. This CDR3 contains 16 residues. Germline V gives CDR1 SGHRS, CDR2 YFSETQ. Trimming took off 4 bases at V and 2 bases at J, with 18 bases between the two ends. Using immunoSEQ multiplex PCR, the repertoire was profiled, and TCRdb retains in-frame clones only, with some absent. Of some 110,000 clones in the sample, 75% to 90% were seen once. This specimen comes from a study of T cell responses to AZD1222 COVID-19 vaccine. Findings of the study overall: White British donors predominated, females outnumbered males, and clonal diversity was possibly underestimated.

J is TRBJ2-5 and V is TRBV5-1; D is unresolved. Source: peripheral blood, taken 28 days after the second AZD1222 dose. This receptor was obtained from an adult who received the AZD1222 COVID-19 vaccine. Written as DNA, the CDR3 is TGCGCCAGCAGCCCCCTCTCCGGGTCCCCGCAAGAGACCCAGTACTTC. Protein product: CASSPLSGSPQETQYF.